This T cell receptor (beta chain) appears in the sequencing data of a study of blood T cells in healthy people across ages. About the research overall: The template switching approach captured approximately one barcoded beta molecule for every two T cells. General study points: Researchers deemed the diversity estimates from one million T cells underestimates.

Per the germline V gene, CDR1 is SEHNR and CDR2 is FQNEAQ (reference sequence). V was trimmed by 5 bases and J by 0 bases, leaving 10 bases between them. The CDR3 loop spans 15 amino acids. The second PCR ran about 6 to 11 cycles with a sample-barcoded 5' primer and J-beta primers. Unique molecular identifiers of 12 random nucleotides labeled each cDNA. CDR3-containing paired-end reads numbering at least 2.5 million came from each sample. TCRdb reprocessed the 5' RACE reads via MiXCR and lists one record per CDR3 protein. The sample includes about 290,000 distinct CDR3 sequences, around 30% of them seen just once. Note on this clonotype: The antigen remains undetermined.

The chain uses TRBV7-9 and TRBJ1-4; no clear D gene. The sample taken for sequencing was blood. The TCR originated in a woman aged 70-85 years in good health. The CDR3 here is CASSPREATNEKLFF. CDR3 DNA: TGTGCCAGCAGCCCTCGGGAAGCAACTAATGAAAAACTGTTTTTT.